Presented here are 10 T cell receptor beta chains from one specimen sequenced in a study of metastatic and nonmetastatic thyroid tumors. Thyroid surgery was preceded by no treatment in any patient. TCRdb redid the clone calls on the PCR reads using MiXCR. The table records over 65,000 clones, around 13% of them present only once. The sequencing sample was made of tumor tissue. All receptors derive from a female donor with papillary thyroid cancer or a benign thyroid nodule (not recorded which). Some clones in this sample may be carry-over from other donors' samples.

Ten or more counts support this clone. This CDR3 is also generated by other DNA sequences in the sample. V is TRBV5-1 and J is TRBJ2-3; D is unclear. Deletions cut 6 bases from V and 0 bases from J, with 8 bases between. Germline loops: CDR1 SGHRS, CDR2 YFSETQ. This CDR3 has 13 amino acids. The CDR3 is CASTSGSTDTQYF. For the CDR3, the DNA is TGCGCCAGCACCAGTGGCAGCACAGATACGCAGTATTTT.

The rearrangement links TRBV7-8 to TRBJ1-3, with D unresolved. The CDR3 is 16 residues long. Germline lookup yields CDR1 SGHVS and CDR2 FQNEAQ. Trimming removed 4 bases from V and 0 bases from J, with 13 bases in between. The CDR3 sequence: CASSSSLSLSGNTIYF. Written as DNA, the CDR3 is TGTGCCAGCAGCTCCTCCCTCAGCCTCTCTGGAAACACCATATATTTT. The variable domain in full, completed from reference TRBV7-8 and TRBJ1-3, reads GAGVSQSPRYKVAKRGQDVALRCDPISGHVSLFWYQQALGQGPEFLTYFQNEAQLDKSGLPSDRFFAERPEGSVSTLKIQRTQQEDSAVYLCASSSSLSLSGNTIYFGEGSWLTVV.

A few counts support this clone. A much bigger clone sits one base away, suggesting this may be a read error. The sample carries other DNA sequences with the same CDR3. The V and J genes are TRBV27 and TRBJ1-1, with D tentatively TRBD1 (6 bases). The CDR3 runs to 15 residues. Germline CDR1 reads MNHEY; CDR2 reads SMNVEV (reference sequence). Deletions cut 7 bases from V and 0 bases from J, with 15 bases between. CDR3 coding DNA: TGTGCCAGCAAGGGGGGGGCGCGTGTGAACACTGAAGCTTTCTTT. Its translation is CASKGGARVNTEAFF.

This clone occurred many times. This chain connects TRBV5-1 to TRBJ1-2; no definite D call. Germline CDR1 SGHRS, CDR2 YFSETQ. This CDR3 region has 10 residues. V gave up 5 bases and J gave up 4 bases, with 3 bases separating them. The CDR3 DNA reads TGCGCCAGCAGACCCTATGGCTACACCTTC. Its protein product is CASRPYGYTF.

Concerning this clone: A much larger clone lies a single base off, so this may be a read error. The chain recombines TRBV20-1 with TRBJ2-3; D remains ambiguous. CDR1 and CDR2 (germline): DFQATT, SNEGSKA (reference sequence). CDR3 length: 15 residues. The ends were cut back, 6 bases at V and 0 bases at J, with 16 bases in the middle. The CDR3 spells CSAPIDWESTDTQYF. CDR3 nucleotide sequence: TGCAGTGCCCCAATCGACTGGGAAAGCACAGATACGCAGTATTTT.

This sequence joins TRBV7-9 and TRBJ2-5, with 10 bases matching TRBD1. The V segment lost 4 bases and the J segment 5 bases; nucleotides outside the gene matches: 10. CDR3 length: 16 residues. Per the germline V gene, CDR1 is SEHNR and CDR2 is FQNEAQ (reference sequence). Written as DNA, the CDR3 is TGTGCCAGCAGCTCACCGACAGGGGGCTTAGAGGAGACCCAGTACTTC. Amino acid sequence: CASSSPTGGLEETQYF.

This clone was counted at least ten times. The chain uses TRBV4-1 and TRBJ2-2; D is undetermined. The CDR3 covers 15 residues. Germline lookup yields CDR1 MGHRA and CDR2 YSYEKL. Trimming shortened V by 5 bases and J by 4 bases, and 14 bases separated the two germline ends. CDR3 bases: TGCGCCAGCAGCGCGATGGGTCAAGCCACCGGGGAGCTGTTTTTT. Amino acid sequence: CASSAMGQATGELFF.

This clone was recorded at least ten times. The chain couples TRBV28 to TRBJ2-3, with TRBD2 matching over 11 bases. The length of the CDR3 is 16 residues. Per germline, CDR1 MDHEN and CDR2 SYDVKM. The junction had 8 bases not matched to a gene; V was cut back by 8 bases and J by 1 base. The CDR3 region is CASGAKTSGGTDTQYF. CDR3 DNA sequence: TGTGCCAGCGGTGCAAAGACTAGCGGGGGCACAGATACGCAGTATTTT. Based on the CDR3 plus reference TRBV28 and TRBJ2-3, the full variable domain is DVKVTQSSRYLVKRTGEKVFLECVQDMDHENMFWYRQDPGLGLRLIYFSYDVKMKEKGDIPEGYSVSREKKERFSLILESASTNQTSMYLCASGAKTSGGTDTQYFGPGTRLTVL.

V usage is TRBV24-1 and J usage is TRBJ2-3; unclear D gene. CDR1 KGHDR and CDR2 SFDVKD come from the germline V gene. The V end was cut by 6 bases, the J end by 2 bases, with 8 bases between. CDR3 length: 13 amino acids. The CDR3 loop is CATSYDTTDTQYF. In nucleotides, the CDR3 is TGTGCCACCAGTTATGACACCACAGATACGCAGTATTTT.

This clone has more than one count but fewer than ten. V gene TRBV30 combines with J gene TRBJ1-1; 12 nucleotides match TRBD1. V shed 1 base and J 11 bases; nucleotides not matched to a gene: 5. CDR1 is GTSNPN and CDR2 is SVGIG in the germline V gene (reference sequence). The CDR3 extends over 13 amino acids. CDR3 protein: CAWSGDRGRGAFF. The CDR3 nucleotides are TGTGCCTGGAGTGGGGACAGGGGGCGAGGGGCTTTCTTT.